Below are 23 T cell receptor beta chains sequenced from a single sample in a study of cytomegalovirus exposure and HLA in healthy donors. PCR used 60 Vbeta primers and 13 Jbeta primers. The method was immunoSEQ multiplex PCR; TCRdb's version includes in-frame clones alone and lacks a portion of them. Found here are 140,000 to 150,000 clones, approximately 70% of them singletons; the top ten hold under 2.5%. The specimen sequenced was PBMCs. The source is an older woman in good health and CMV-seropositive.

The rearrangement links TRBV19 to TRBJ1-4; tentatively, D is TRBD1 (5 bases). From germline, CDR1 is LNHDA and CDR2 SQIVND (reference sequence). The CDR3 spans 15 residues. V lost 5 bases and J lost 5, with 15 bases in between. The CDR3 DNA reads TGTGCCAGTAGTCCCGAGGGACTCCAAAATGAAAAACTGTTTTTT. Residues: CASSPEGLQNEKLFF. Based on the CDR3 plus reference TRBV19 and TRBJ1-4, the full variable domain is DGGITQSPKYLFRKEGQNVTLSCEQNLNHDAMYWYRQDPGQGLRLIYYSQIVNDFQKGDIAEGYSVSREKKESFPLTVTSAQKNPTAFYLCASSPEGLQNEKLFFGSGTQLSVL.

This chain joins TRBV28 and TRBJ1-2; 8 positions agree with TRBD1. J lost 4 bases, V lost 4 bases, and 8 bases had no gene match. The CDR3 covers 15 residues. Germline values: CDR1 MDHEN, CDR2 SYDVKM. As DNA, the CDR3 is TGTGCCAGCAGTTCTCAGGGGGCCGGGGCCTATGGCTACACCTTC. It yields the protein CASSSQGAGAYGYTF.

This chain joins TRBV6-1 and TRBJ1-2; 10 bases line up with TRBD1. Unmatched junction bases numbered 7, after V lost 2 bases and J lost 4 bases. There are 16 residues in the CDR3. Germline values: CDR1 MNHNS, CDR2 SASEGT. Here the CDR3 reads CASSESSGQGFYGYTF. CDR3 nucleotide sequence: TGTGCCAGCAGTGAATCGTCGGGACAGGGGTTCTATGGCTACACCTTC.

CDR3 bases: TGCGCCAGCAGTCGACTAGCGGGTAGCTCCTACGAGCAGTACTTC. This gives the protein CASSRLAGSSYEQYF. The V and J genes are TRBV10-2 and TRBJ2-7; 10 nucleotides match TRBD2. Germline V lookup: CDR1 WSHSY, CDR2 SAAADI. Trimming cost V 5 bases and J 0 bases; bases outside gene matches: 4. The CDR3 consists of 15 residues.

The CDR3 nucleotides are TGTGCCAGCAGCTTATCAGGGGATAGGCGTGAAAAACTGTTTTTT. This translates into CASSLSGDRREKLFF. This chain connects TRBV2 to TRBJ1-4; TRBD1 might be the D (6 bases). The ends were cut back, 6 bases at V and 7 bases at J, with 18 bases in the middle. The CDR3 length is 15 residues. CDR1 is SNHLY, CDR2 FYNNEI, per germline.

The chain recombines TRBV4-2 with TRBJ2-7; 9 bases are shared with TRBD1. Unmatched junction bases numbered 12, after V lost 1 base and J lost 2 bases. Per the germline V gene, CDR1 is LGHNA and CDR2 is YNFKEQ. The CDR3 contains 18 residues. The CDR3 bases are TGTGCCAGCAGCCAAGGGGTATTGTACCGGGACAGGGCCTACGAGCAGTACTTC. Protein sequence: CASSQGVLYRDRAYEQYF.

The chain combines TRBV6-5 with TRBJ1-3, with 8 bases aligning to TRBD1. CDR1 MNHEY and CDR2 SVGAGI come from the germline V gene. V trimming: 7 bases; J trimming: 2 bases; junction bases outside the gene matches: 4. This CDR3 region has 14 residues. The CDR3 is CASTETGAGNTIYF. The CDR3, as DNA: TGTGCCAGCACCGAGACAGGGGCTGGAAACACCATATATTTT.

The gene calls are TRBV4-1 and TRBJ2-1; D may be TRBD2 (8 bases). CDR3 length: 16 residues. V was trimmed by 5 bases and J by 8 bases, leaving 22 bases between them. The germline gives CDR1 MGHRA, CDR2 YSYEKL. Written as DNA, the CDR3 is TGCGCCAGCAGCGTTAAGGAATCGGGAGGGGGCGATGAGCAGTTCTTC. Encoded protein: CASSVKESGGGDEQFF.

J is TRBJ2-3 and V is TRBV19; D remains unclear. Germline values: CDR1 LNHDA, CDR2 SQIVND (reference sequence). Trimming cost V 4 bases and J 0 bases, with 14 bases left between them. The CDR3 contains 16 residues. As DNA, the CDR3 is TGTGCCAGTAGTAACTCCCTCCAGACTAGCACAGATACGCAGTATTTT. This gives the protein CASSNSLQTSTDTQYF.

The rearrangement joins TRBV28 to TRBJ1-5, with 7 bases aligning to TRBD1. This CDR3 is 15 amino acids long. The V gene end was trimmed by 2 bases and the J gene end by 8 bases; junction bases not matched to a gene: 9. The germline V gene has CDR1 MDHEN and CDR2 SYDVKM. This CDR3 reads CASSLGGTAGEPQHF. The CDR3, as DNA: TGTGCCAGCAGTTTAGGTGGGACAGCCGGAGAGCCCCAGCATTTT.

This clone was seen only a few times. The rearrangement links TRBV2 to TRBJ1-2, with D possibly being TRBD1 (6 bases). CDR1 SNHLY and CDR2 FYNNEI come from the germline V gene. The CDR3 runs to 15 residues. The V and J ends lost 5 bases and 7 bases respectively, with 20 bases between them. CDR3 DNA sequence: TGTGCCAGCAGTTCCGGACAGCCCACAGGGACTGGCTACACCTTC. This codes for CASSSGQPTGTGYTF. Looking up the rest from reference TRBV2 and TRBJ1-2 gives the full variable domain: EPEVTQTPSHQVTQMGQEVILRCVPISNHLYFYWYRQILGQKVEFLVSFYNNEISEKSEIFDDQFSVERPDGSNFTLKIRSTKLEDSAMYFCASSSGQPTGTGYTFGSGTRLTVV.

This clone came up once. The chain carries TRBV11-2 and TRBJ1-2; TRBD1 matches 9 bases. Germline V gene data show CDR1 as SGHAT and CDR2 as FQNNGV. This CDR3 spans 17 amino acids. Trimming took 5 bases from V and 1 from J; bases not matched to a gene: 11. CDR3 amino acids: CASSLGQGSSNNYGYTF. CDR3 DNA sequence: TGTGCCAGCAGCCTGGGACAGGGATCCTCAAATAACTATGGCTACACCTTC.

The CDR3 protein is CSASNVYGYTF. CDR3 coding DNA: TGCAGTGCTAGTAATGTGTATGGCTACACCTTC. J is TRBJ1-2 and V is TRBV20-1; D call uncertain. Germline CDR1 and CDR2: DFQATT and SNEGSKA (reference sequence). The V end lost 3 bases, the J end lost 5 bases, and 7 bases lay between the germline ends. The CDR3 extends over 11 amino acids.

V usage is TRBV6-5 and J usage is TRBJ1-3; tentative D call: TRBD1 (6 bases). This CDR3 contains 13 residues. V was clipped by 6 bases and J by 3 bases, with 9 bases between them. Germline CDR1 is MNHEY and CDR2 is SVGAGI. The CDR3 reads CASSRGIGNTIYF. CDR3 nucleotides: TGTGCCAGCAGCAGGGGCATTGGAAACACCATATATTTT.

This clone was seen a few times. The rearrangement uses TRBV12-5 and TRBJ2-5; 9 bases align to TRBD1. The V gene's germline CDR1 is LGHNT and CDR2 FRNRAP. This CDR3 spans 14 amino acids. V shed 5 bases, J shed 3 bases, and the junction held 4 bases outside the gene matches. CDR3 protein: CASGPGTGKETQYF. The CDR3 nucleotides are TGTGCTAGTGGTCCAGGGACAGGGAAAGAGACCCAGTACTTC.

The V gene is TRBV5-6, the J gene TRBJ2-7; D gene unclear. CDR1 is SGHDT, CDR2 YYEEEE, per germline. This CDR3 comprises 14 residues. V dropped 0 bases and J dropped 0 bases, with 7 bases sitting between them. The CDR3 nucleotides are TGTGCCAGCAGCTTGGACCCTAACTCCTACGAGCAGTACTTC. This translates into CASSLDPNSYEQYF.

The CDR3 DNA is TGTGCCAGCAGCTTACGGAGCGGGATACGTCACGAGCAGTACTTC. Protein product: CASSLRSGIRHEQYF. The chain joins TRBV11-3 to TRBJ2-7; 7 bases match TRBD2. V dropped 2 bases and J dropped 5; count of bases not matched to a gene: 9. Germline V CDR1 and CDR2: SGHNT, YENEEA. The CDR3 has 15 residues.

This CDR3 reads CATSRGAALASGANVLTF. CDR3 bases: TGTGCCACCAGCAGAGGGGCAGCCCTAGCCTCTGGGGCCAACGTCCTGACTTTC. The chain carries TRBV15 and TRBJ2-6; D may be TRBD2 (5 bases). Trimming removed 1 base from V and 0 bases from J, with 13 bases in between. Germline values: CDR1 LNHNV, CDR2 YYDKDF (reference sequence). CDR3 length: 18 amino acids.

This clone has more than one count but fewer than ten. The genes are TRBV7-9 and TRBJ1-1, with unresolved D. The CDR3 extends over 12 amino acids. The germline V gene encodes CDR1 SEHNR and CDR2 FQNEAQ (reference sequence). Trimming took off 3 bases at V and 4 bases at J, with 6 bases between the two ends. CDR3 protein: CASSLVLTEAFF. CDR3 nucleotide sequence: TGTGCCAGCAGCTTGGTACTCACTGAAGCTTTCTTT.

Details on this clone: At one end the junction does not follow the germline gene, possibly because of a read error. V is TRBV7-9 and J is TRBJ2-7, with a weak D call TRBD1 (5 bases). Germline V gives CDR1 SEHNR, CDR2 FQNEAQ (reference sequence). This CDR3 region has 12 residues. CDR3 residues: CSSSFGPGEQYF. CDR3 sequence (DNA): TGTTCCAGCAGCTTCGGACCAGGGGAGCAGTACTTC.

The V call is TRBV5-1, the J call TRBJ2-3; tentative D call: TRBD2 (6 bases). Looked up from germline, CDR1 is SGHRS and CDR2 is YFSETQ. This CDR3 contains 15 residues. V gave up 1 base and J gave up 4 bases, with 13 bases separating them. CDR3 coding DNA: TGCGCCAGCAGCTTGACGGGAGTGGGCCCAGATACGCAGTATTTT. As protein: CASSLTGVGPDTQYF.

The genes are TRBV10-3 and TRBJ1-1, with TRBD1 identical over 8 bases. The germline gives CDR1 ENHRY, CDR2 SYGVKD. The length of the CDR3 is 15 residues. Losses at the gene ends were 10 bases for V and 0 bases for J; bases not matched to a gene: 10. The CDR3 loop reads CATSGTGNMNTEAFF. The CDR3, as DNA: TGTGCCACCTCGGGGACAGGAAATATGAACACTGAAGCTTTCTTT.

This clone was recorded a few times. The chain combines TRBV28 with TRBJ2-1, with TRBD2 matching over 9 bases. The germline CDR1 and CDR2 sequences are MDHEN and SYDVKM. This CDR3 contains 16 residues. The trim removed 2 bases at V and 9 bases at J, leaving 11 bases unmatched. The CDR3 loop is CASSLVSSGRLGEQFF. In DNA form, the CDR3 reads TGTGCCAGCAGTTTAGTCTCAAGCGGGAGGTTGGGTGAGCAGTTCTTC.